The source of this T cell receptor beta chain is a study of cytomegalovirus exposure and HLA in healthy donors. CDR1 is SQVTM and CDR2 is ANQGSEA in the germline V gene. CDR3 length equals 17 residues. V dropped 0 bases and J dropped 0 bases, with 18 bases sitting between them. The PCR employed 60 Vbeta primers together with 13 Jbeta primers. Measured with immunoSEQ multiplex PCR; TCRdb has only the in-frame clones, and not every one. The repertoire holds some 54,000 clones, about three quarters seen once, with about 3.1% in the top ten. The specimen sequenced was PBMCs. J is TRBJ2-7 and V is TRBV29-1; tentative D call: TRBD2 (7 bases). The clonotype originates from a man younger than 30 in good health and CMV-seronegative. DNA of the CDR3: TGCAGCGTTGAAGAGGGGGAGGGTAGGGGGAGCTCCTACGAGCAGTACTTC. It yields the protein CSVEEGEGRGSSYEQYF.